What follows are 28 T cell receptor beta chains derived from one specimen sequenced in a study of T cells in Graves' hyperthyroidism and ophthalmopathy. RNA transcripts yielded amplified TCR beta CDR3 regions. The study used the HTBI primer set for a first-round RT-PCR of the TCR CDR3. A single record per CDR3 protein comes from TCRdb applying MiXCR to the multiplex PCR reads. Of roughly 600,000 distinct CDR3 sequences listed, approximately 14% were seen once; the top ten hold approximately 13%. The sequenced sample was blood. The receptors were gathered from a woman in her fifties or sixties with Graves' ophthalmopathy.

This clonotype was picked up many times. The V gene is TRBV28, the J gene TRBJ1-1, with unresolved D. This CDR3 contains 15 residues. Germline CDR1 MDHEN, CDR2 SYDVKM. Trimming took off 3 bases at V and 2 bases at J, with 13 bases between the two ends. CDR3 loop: CASSLNRMINTEAFF. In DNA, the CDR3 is TGTGCCAGCAGTTTGAATAGGATGATAAACACTGAAGCTTTCTTT. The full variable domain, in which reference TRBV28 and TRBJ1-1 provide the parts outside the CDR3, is DVKVTQSSRYLVKRTGEKVFLECVQDMDHENMFWYRQDPGLGLRLIYFSYDVKMKEKGDIPEGYSVSREKKERFSLILESASTNQTSMYLCASSLNRMINTEAFFGQGTRLTVV.

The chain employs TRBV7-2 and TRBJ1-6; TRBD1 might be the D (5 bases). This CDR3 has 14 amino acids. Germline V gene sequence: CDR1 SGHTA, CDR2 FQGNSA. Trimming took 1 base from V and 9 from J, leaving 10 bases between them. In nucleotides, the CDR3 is TGTGCCAGCAGCTTAGGGGGGTCGAGTTCACCCCTCCACTTT. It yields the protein CASSLGGSSSPLHF.

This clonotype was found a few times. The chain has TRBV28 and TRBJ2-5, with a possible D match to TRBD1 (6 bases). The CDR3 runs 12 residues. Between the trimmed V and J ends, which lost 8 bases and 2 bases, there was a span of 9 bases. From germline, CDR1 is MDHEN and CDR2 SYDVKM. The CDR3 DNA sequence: TGTGCCAGCCAGGGGTTTCAAGAGACCCAGTACTTC. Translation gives CASQGFQETQYF.

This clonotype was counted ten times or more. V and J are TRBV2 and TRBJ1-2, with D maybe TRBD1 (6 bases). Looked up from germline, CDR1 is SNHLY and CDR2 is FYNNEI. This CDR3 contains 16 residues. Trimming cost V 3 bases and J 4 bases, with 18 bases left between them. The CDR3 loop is CASSDLSTGRGYGYTF. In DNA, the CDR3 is TGTGCCAGCAGTGACCTTAGTACAGGGAGGGGCTATGGCTACACCTTC.

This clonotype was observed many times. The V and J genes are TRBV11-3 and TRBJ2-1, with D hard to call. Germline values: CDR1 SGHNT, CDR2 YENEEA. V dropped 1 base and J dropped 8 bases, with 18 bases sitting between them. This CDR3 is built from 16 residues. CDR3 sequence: CASSLGSSIGRDEQFF. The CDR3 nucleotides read TGTGCCAGCAGCTTAGGATCTTCGATAGGGCGTGATGAGCAGTTCTTC.

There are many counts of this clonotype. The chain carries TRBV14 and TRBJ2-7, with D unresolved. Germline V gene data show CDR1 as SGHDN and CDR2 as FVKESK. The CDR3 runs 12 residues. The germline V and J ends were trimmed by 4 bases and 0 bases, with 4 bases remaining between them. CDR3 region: CASSPFSYEQYF. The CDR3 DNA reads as TGTGCCAGCAGCCCATTCTCCTACGAGCAGTACTTC.

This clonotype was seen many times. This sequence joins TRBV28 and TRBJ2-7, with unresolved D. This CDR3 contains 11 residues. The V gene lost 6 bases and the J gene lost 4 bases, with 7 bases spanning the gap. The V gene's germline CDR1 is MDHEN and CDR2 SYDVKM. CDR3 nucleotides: TGTGCCAGCAGACGGAAATACGAGCAGTACTTC. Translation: CASRRKYEQYF.

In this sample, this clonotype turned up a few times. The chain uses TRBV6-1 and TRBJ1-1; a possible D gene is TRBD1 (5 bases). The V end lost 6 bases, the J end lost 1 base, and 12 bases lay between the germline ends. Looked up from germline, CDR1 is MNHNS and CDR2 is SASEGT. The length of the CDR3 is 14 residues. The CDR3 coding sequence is TGTGCCAGCAGCAAAGGGGTAAAGAACACTGAAGCTTTCTTT. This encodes CASSKGVKNTEAFF.

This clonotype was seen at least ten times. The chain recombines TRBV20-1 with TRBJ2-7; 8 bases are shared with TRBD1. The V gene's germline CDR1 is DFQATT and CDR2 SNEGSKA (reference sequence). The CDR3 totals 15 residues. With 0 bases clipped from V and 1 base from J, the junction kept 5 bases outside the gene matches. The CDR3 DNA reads TGCAGTGCTAGAGATACGGACAGGGTTTCCTACGAGCAGTACTTC. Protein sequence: CSARDTDRVSYEQYF.

The DNA of the CDR3 is TGTGCCACCAGCCGTAAACAGGGTAACTATGGCTACACCTTC. It is translated as CATSRKQGNYGYTF. V and J are TRBV15 and TRBJ1-2; weak D call: TRBD1 (6 bases). The CDR3 loop spans 14 amino acids. Looked up from germline, CDR1 is LNHNV and CDR2 is YYDKDF (reference sequence). V lost 5 bases to trimming and J lost 1 base, with 11 bases between them.

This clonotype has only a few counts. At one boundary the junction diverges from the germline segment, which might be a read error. The CDR3 is CASRIPGTPTGELLF. The CDR3 coding sequence is TGTGCCAGCAGGATCCCCGGGACTCCCACCGGGGAGCTGCTTTTT. This chain uses TRBV28 with TRBJ2-2; D possibly corresponds to TRBD2 (6 bases). In germline, CDR1 is MDHEN, CDR2 SYDVKM. The CDR3 extends over 15 amino acids.

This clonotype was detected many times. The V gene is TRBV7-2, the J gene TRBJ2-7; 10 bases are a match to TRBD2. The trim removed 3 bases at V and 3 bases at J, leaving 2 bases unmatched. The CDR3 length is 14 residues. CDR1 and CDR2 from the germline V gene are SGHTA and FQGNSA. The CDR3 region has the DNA TGTGCCAGCAGCTTCAGCGGGAGGGTCTACGAGCAGTACTTC. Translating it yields CASSFSGRVYEQYF.

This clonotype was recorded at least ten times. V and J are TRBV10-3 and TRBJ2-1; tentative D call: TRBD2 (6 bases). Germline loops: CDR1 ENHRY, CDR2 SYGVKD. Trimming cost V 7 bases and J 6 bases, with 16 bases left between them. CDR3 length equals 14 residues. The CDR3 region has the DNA TGTGCCATCACCCCCGGCGGGATCATCAATGAGCAGTTCTTC. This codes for CAITPGGIINEQFF.

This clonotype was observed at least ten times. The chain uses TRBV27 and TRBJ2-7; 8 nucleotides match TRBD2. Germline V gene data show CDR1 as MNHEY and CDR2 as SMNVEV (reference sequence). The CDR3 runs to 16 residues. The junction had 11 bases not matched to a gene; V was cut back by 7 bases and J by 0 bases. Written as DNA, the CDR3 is TGTGCCAGCACCTCTCTAGCGGGCCTTAGCTCCTACGAGCAGTACTTC. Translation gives CASTSLAGLSSYEQYF.

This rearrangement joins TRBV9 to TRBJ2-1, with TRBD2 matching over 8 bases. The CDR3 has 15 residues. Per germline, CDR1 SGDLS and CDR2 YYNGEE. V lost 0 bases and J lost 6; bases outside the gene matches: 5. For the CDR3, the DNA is TGTGCCAGCAGCGTAGACGGGAGGGCCTTCAATGAGCAGTTCTTC. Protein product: CASSVDGRAFNEQFF.

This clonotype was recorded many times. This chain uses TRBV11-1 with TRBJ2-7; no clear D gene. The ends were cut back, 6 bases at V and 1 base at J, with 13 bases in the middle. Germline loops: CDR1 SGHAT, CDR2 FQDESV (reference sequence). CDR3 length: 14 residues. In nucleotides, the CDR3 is TGTGCCAGCAGTAAGACCTCCCCATCCTACGAGCAGTACTTC. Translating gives CASSKTSPSYEQYF.

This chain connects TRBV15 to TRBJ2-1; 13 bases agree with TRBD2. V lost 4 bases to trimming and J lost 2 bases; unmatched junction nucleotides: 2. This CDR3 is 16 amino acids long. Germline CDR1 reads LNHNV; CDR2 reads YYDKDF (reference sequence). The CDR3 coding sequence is TGTGCCACCAGCACCACTAGCGGGAGGGCCTACAATGAGCAGTTCTTC. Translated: CATSTTSGRAYNEQFF.

The CDR3 region has the DNA TGTGCCAGCAGAGTAGCGGGAGGGCCCCCAGATACGCAGTATTTT. Its protein product is CASRVAGGPPDTQYF. The chain joins TRBV6-1 to TRBJ2-3, with TRBD2 matching 11 bases. This CDR3 comprises 15 residues. The V and J ends lost 6 bases and 4 bases, in that order; junction bases with no gene match: 6. The germline CDR1 and CDR2 sequences are MNHNS and SASEGT.

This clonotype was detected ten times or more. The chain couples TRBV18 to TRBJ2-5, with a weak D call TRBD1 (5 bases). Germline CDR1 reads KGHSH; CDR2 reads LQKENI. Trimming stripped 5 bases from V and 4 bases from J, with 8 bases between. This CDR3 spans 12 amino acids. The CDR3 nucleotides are TGTGCCAGCTCAGAGACAGCAGAGACCCAGTACTTC. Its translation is CASSETAETQYF.

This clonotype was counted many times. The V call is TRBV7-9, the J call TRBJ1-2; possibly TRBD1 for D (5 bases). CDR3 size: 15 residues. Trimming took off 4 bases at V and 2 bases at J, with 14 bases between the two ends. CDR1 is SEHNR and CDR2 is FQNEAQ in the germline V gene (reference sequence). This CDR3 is CASSSTENRNYGYTF. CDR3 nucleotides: TGTGCCAGCAGCTCAACCGAAAACAGGAACTATGGCTACACCTTC.

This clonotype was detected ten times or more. The CDR3 DNA follows: TGCAGTGCCCGCCCCGGCACAGATACGCAGTATTTT. Protein product: CSARPGTDTQYF. The chain links TRBV20-1 to TRBJ2-3; no clear D gene. The V and J ends lost 6 bases and 1 base respectively, with 8 bases between them. Looked up from germline, CDR1 is DFQATT and CDR2 is SNEGSKA (reference sequence). This CDR3 is built from 12 residues.

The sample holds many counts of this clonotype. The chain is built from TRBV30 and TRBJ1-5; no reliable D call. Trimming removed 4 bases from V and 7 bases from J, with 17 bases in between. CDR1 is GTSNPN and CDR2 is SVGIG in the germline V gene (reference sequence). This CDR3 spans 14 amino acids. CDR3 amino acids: CAWTHGRVGQPQHF. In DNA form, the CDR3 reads TGTGCCTGGACCCACGGTAGGGTCGGGCAGCCCCAGCATTTT.

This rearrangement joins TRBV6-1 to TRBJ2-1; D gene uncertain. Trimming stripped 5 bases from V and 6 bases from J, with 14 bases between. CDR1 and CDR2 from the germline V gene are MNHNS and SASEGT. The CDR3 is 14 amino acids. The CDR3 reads CASSLLQLSNEQFF. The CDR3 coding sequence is TGTGCCAGCAGTTTGTTACAGCTTAGCAATGAGCAGTTCTTC.

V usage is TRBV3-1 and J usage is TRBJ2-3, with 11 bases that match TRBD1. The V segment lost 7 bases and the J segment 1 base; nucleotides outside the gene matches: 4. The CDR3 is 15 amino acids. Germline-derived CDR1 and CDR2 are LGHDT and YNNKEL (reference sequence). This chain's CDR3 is CASKLGQGGTDTQYF. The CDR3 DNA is TGTGCCAGCAAACTGGGACAGGGGGGCACAGATACGCAGTATTTT.

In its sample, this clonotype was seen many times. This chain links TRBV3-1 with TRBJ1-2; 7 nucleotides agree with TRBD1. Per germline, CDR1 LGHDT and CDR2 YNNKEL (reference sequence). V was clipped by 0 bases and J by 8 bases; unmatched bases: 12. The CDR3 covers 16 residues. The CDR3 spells CASSQESSGTVSGYTF. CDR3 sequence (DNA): TGTGCCAGCAGCCAAGAAAGCTCCGGGACAGTGTCCGGCTACACCTTC.

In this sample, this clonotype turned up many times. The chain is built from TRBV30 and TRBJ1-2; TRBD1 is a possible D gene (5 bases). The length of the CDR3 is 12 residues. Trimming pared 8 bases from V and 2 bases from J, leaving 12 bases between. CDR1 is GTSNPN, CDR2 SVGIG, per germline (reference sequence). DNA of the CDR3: TGTGCCCTAGGGAAGGGGAACTATGGCTACACCTTC. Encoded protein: CALGKGNYGYTF.

CDR3 in amino acids: CASSSSRLAGVYNEQFF. The CDR3 DNA reads as TGTGCCAGCAGTTCCTCGAGGCTAGCGGGAGTCTACAATGAGCAGTTCTTC. This chain links TRBV6-6 with TRBJ2-1, with 10 positions matching TRBD2. This CDR3 has 17 residues. Per germline, CDR1 MNHNY and CDR2 SVGAGI (reference sequence). V was clipped by 4 bases and J by 3 bases; unmatched bases: 9.

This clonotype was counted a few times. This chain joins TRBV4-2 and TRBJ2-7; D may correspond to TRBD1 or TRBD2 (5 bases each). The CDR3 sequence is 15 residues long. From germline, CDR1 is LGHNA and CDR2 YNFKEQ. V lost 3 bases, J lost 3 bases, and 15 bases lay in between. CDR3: CASSHSGTTGYEQYF. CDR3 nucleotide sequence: TGTGCCAGCAGCCATTCCGGGACCACCGGCTACGAGCAGTACTTC.